These 32 T cell receptor delta chains came from one sample sequenced in a study of Vδ1+ human thymocytes. Study-wide findings and caveats: In the thymus, TRG and TRD repertoires looked highly polyclonal with Gaussian CDR3 lengths.

Extracted RNA was reverse transcribed into cDNA. Multiplex PCR used pooled V-gene forward primers and a constant-region reverse primer to amplify CDR3s. TCRdb re-analyzed the multiplex PCR reads via CATT. The sample consists of 23,000 or so delta-chain clones, roughly 6.7% of them appearing once. These TCRs are of unknown antigen specificity. Sequences were obtained from Vdelta1+ gamma-delta thymocytes from the thymus. Subset denoted: FACS-sorted CD3+ TCRalphabeta- TCRVdelta1+ TCRVdelta2- thymocytes. The receptors stem from a girl in the first two years of life who had congenital heart surgery.

This rearrangement joins TRDV1 to TRDJ1; maybe TRDD2 (5 bases). CDR3 length: 20 residues. Per the germline V gene, CDR1 is TSWWSYY and CDR2 is QGS. V was pared by 0 bases and J by 4 bases, with 27 bases between. CDR3 residues: CALGELRKGTSGDAGDKLIF. The CDR3 DNA reads as TGTGCTCTTGGGGAACTAAGAAAGGGTACTTCCGGCGACGCGGGCGATAAACTCATCTTT.

This clone was recorded a few times. The chain recombines TRDV1 with TRDJ1, with D perhaps assigned TRDD2 or TRDD3 (5 bases each). The CDR3 spans 19 residues. Germline values: CDR1 TSWWSYY, CDR2 QGS. V was trimmed by 1 base and J by 0 bases, leaving 21 bases between them. CDR3 loop: CALGEPMAYGGPYTDKLIF. The DNA for the CDR3 is TGTGCTCTTGGGGAACCTATGGCCTACGGGGGTCCTTACACCGATAAACTCATCTTT.

The V and J genes are TRDV1 and TRDJ1; 7 bases map to TRDD3. The J gene, left out of TCRdb, was set here by checking the DNA against germline. The CDR3 is 15 amino acids. Trimming took 1 base from V and 5 from J; bases not matched to a gene: 7. Per the germline V gene, CDR1 is TSWWSYY and CDR2 is QGS. The CDR3 loop is CALGEPWLLGDKLIF. The CDR3 DNA follows: TGTGCTCTTGGGGAACCATGGCTACTGGGGGATAAACTCATCTTT.

The chain combines TRDV1 with TRDJ1; unclear D gene. The CDR3 extends over 16 amino acids. Deletions cut 2 bases from V and 4 bases from J, with 17 bases between. Germline CDR1 reads TSWWSYY; CDR2 reads QGS. The CDR3 sequence is CALGENLTRPLDKLIF. The CDR3 DNA follows: TGTGCTCTTGGGGAAAACTTAACGCGCCCTCTCGATAAACTCATCTTT.

This clone has just a few counts. The V call is TRDV1, the J call TRDJ1; TRDD2 aligns across 9 bases. The CDR3 contains 21 residues. J gave up 2 bases and V 3 bases, and 22 bases lay outside the gene matches. The germline CDR1 and CDR2 sequences are TSWWSYY and QGS. CDR3 amino acids: CALGDFTRPSYSGIGTDKLIF. For the CDR3, the DNA is TGTGCTCTTGGGGATTTTACTCGGCCTTCCTACTCGGGGATAGGAACCGATAAACTCATCTTT.

No V gene call is available, although the J gene is TRDJ1; TRDD3, as called in the table, went unchecked against the DNA. The length of the CDR3 is 17 residues. CDR3 in DNA: TGTGCTCTTGGGGTACCCTTTAAGTCCCCCGGATACCCTAAACTCATCTTT. This sequence encodes CALGVPFKSPGYPKLIF.

This clone appeared a few times. The chain uses TRDV1 and TRDJ1, with 10 bases fitting TRDD3. Germline CDR1 reads TSWWSYY; CDR2 reads QGS. CDR3 length: 21 amino acids. V shed 6 bases and J 1 base; nucleotides not matched to a gene: 23. CDR3: CALGRVYAPYWGIPFTDKLIF. The CDR3 region has the DNA TGTGCTCTTGGCCGAGTCTACGCTCCGTACTGGGGGATTCCGTTCACCGATAAACTCATCTTT.

The chain employs TRDV1 and TRDJ2, with TRDD3 matching 10 bases. This CDR3 has 21 residues. V shed 5 bases and J 0 bases; nucleotides not matched to a gene: 18. Germline CDR1 reads TSWWSYY; CDR2 reads QGS. Here the CDR3 DNA reads TGTGCTCTTGGGCCCCGGACGGGGGATACGAAGTCCTTGCCTTTGACAGCACAACTCTTCTTT. Translation gives CALGPRTGDTKSLPLTAQLFF.

This clone turned up a few times. V and J are TRDV1 and TRDJ1; TRDD3 aligns across 9 bases. V lost 2 bases and J lost 0; bases outside the gene matches: 13. Germline-derived CDR1 and CDR2 are TSWWSYY and QGS. This CDR3 is built from 19 residues. The CDR3 loop reads CALGEGYWGTTLYTDKLIF. The CDR3 nucleotides are TGTGCTCTTGGGGAAGGGTACTGGGGGACAACTCTGTACACCGATAAACTCATCTTT.

This clone has just a few counts. This chain links TRDV1 with TRDJ1, with D tentatively TRDD3 (5 bases). The CDR3 totals 14 residues. Germline values: CDR1 TSWWSYY, CDR2 QGS. V was trimmed by 2 bases and J by 5 bases, leaving 12 bases between them. The CDR3, as DNA: TGTGCTCTTGGGGAAGGGGAGACCGTTGATAAACTCATCTTT. Its protein product is CALGEGETVDKLIF.

In its sample, this clone was seen a few times. V gene TRDV1 combines with J gene TRDJ1, with D perhaps TRDD3 (6 bases). This CDR3 has 20 residues. Germline CDR1 and CDR2: TSWWSYY and QGS. Trimming left V 4 bases short and J 0 bases short, with 27 bases between. CDR3 bases: TGTGCTCTTGGGGGTAGTCTACCCTGGGGCCTAAACGGGTACACCGATAAACTCATCTTT. It encodes CALGGSLPWGLNGYTDKLIF.

Only a few counts were recorded for this clone. The J gene is TRDJ1, the V gene TRDV1; 13 positions agree with TRDD3. V was pared by 2 bases and J by 0 bases, with 27 bases of the junction left unmatched. Germline lookup yields CDR1 TSWWSYY and CDR2 QGS. The CDR3 runs 25 residues. The CDR3 nucleotides are TGTGCTCTTGGGGAAAGTATCTCCTACCGATCACTGGGGGATACGCGCCCTGGGTACACCGATAAACTCATCTTT. This codes for CALGESISYRSLGDTRPGYTDKLIF.

The V call is TRDV1, the J call TRDJ1; perhaps TRDD3 as D (6 bases). This CDR3 contains 17 residues. The germline gives CDR1 TSWWSYY, CDR2 QGS. The ends were cut back, 0 bases at V and 12 bases at J, with 26 bases in the middle. Here the CDR3 reads CALGELIASRTGLGIIF. The CDR3 bases are TGTGCTCTTGGGGAACTAATAGCGTCGCGTACTGGGCTGGGCATCATCTTT.

The V call is TRDV1, the J call TRDJ1, with 7 bases identical to TRDD3. CDR1 is TSWWSYY, CDR2 QGS, per germline. CDR3 size: 19 residues. Trimming removed 5 bases from V and 4 bases from J; junction bases left unmatched: 22. CDR3 coding DNA: TGTGCTCTTGGGACCCCCGGGACTACGCGGGGGATGCCTTGCGATAAACTCATCTTT. Its protein product is CALGTPGTTRGMPCDKLIF.

V usage is TRDV1 and J usage is TRDJ1, with D possibly TRDD3 on 6 matching bases. Germline V lookup: CDR1 TSWWSYY, CDR2 QGS. This CDR3 is built from 19 residues. V dropped 2 bases and J dropped 0 bases, with 22 bases sitting between them. The CDR3 here is CALGEGLALGGPYTDKLIF. The DNA of the CDR3 is TGTGCTCTTGGGGAAGGACTAGCTCTCGGGGGACCGTACACCGATAAACTCATCTTT.

This clone was counted only a few times. Other DNA variants within this sample encode the same CDR3. The rearrangement links TRDV1 to TRDJ1; D is tentatively TRDD2 or TRDD3 (5 bases each). Germline loops: CDR1 TSWWSYY, CDR2 QGS. CDR3 size: 16 residues. The V end was cut by 7 bases, the J end by 4 bases, with 22 bases between. This chain's CDR3 is CALVPWPVLALDKLIF. DNA for the CDR3: TGTGCTCTTGTTCCTTGGCCCGTACTGGCTCTCGATAAACTCATCTTT.

The chain is built from TRDV1 and TRDJ1, with D perhaps being TRDD2 or TRDD3 (7 bases each). As TCRdb names no J gene, one was assigned here on the basis of a DNA match to germline. Trimming took 4 bases from V and 1 from J, leaving 28 bases between them. The CDR3 is 20 residues long. Germline CDR1 is TSWWSYY and CDR2 is QGS. Here the CDR3 DNA reads TGTGCTCTTGGGGGATCCCATTCCTACTCGGGGGGATTGAGCACCGATAAACTCATCTTT. It is translated as CALGGSHSYSGGLSTDKLIF.

The rearrangement joins TRDV1 to TRDJ1, with TRDD3 identical over 7 bases. V dropped 5 bases and J dropped 2; count of bases not matched to a gene: 29. Germline CDR1 and CDR2: TSWWSYY and QGS. The CDR3 sequence is 22 residues long. The CDR3 sequence is CALGKVPLRSGDRAILTDKLIF. CDR3 DNA: TGTGCTCTTGGGAAAGTCCCACTACGTTCAGGGGATAGAGCAATTCTTACCGATAAACTCATCTTT.

This clone was seen a few times. Mismatch with germline at one junction end may stem from a read error. The chain links TRDV1 to TRDJ1, with 10 bases aligning to TRDD3. Germline V gives CDR1 TSWWSYY, CDR2 QGS. This CDR3 has 20 residues. As DNA, the CDR3 is TGTGCTCTTGAGGAATCTCAGTCCCCCCACTGGGGGATTGGTACCGATAAACTCATCTTT. It encodes CALEESQSPHWGIGTDKLIF.

Notes on this clone: The sample has other DNA sequences that encode this CDR3 too. The gene calls are TRDV2 and TRDJ1; 12 bases fit TRDD3. The CDR3 is 20 amino acids. Unmatched junction bases numbered 24, after V lost 6 bases and J lost 5 bases. Looked up from germline, CDR1 is GEAIGNYY and CDR2 is EKD. CDR3 sequence reads: CACYLHSLKYWGIPPDKLIF. The CDR3 DNA reads as TGTGCCTGTTACCTGCACTCATTGAAGTACTGGGGGATACCACCTGATAAACTCATCTTT.

This clone was detected a few times. The rearrangement joins TRDV1 to TRDJ1, with D hard to call. Trimming took off 4 bases at V and 0 bases at J, with 15 bases between the two ends. The germline V gene has CDR1 TSWWSYY and CDR2 QGS. CDR3 length: 16 residues. CDR3 sequence (DNA): TGTGCTCTTGGGGCTCCTCCGAGGATTTACACCGATAAACTCATCTTT. This translates into CALGAPPRIYTDKLIF.

The J gene was reported as TRDJ1; the V gene went uncalled; no check of the table's D call, TRDD3, against the DNA was made. The CDR3 runs 17 residues. This chain's CDR3 is CALGDPDSSGPADKLIF. The CDR3 region has the DNA TGTGCTCTTGGGGACCCCGATTCCTCAGGACCCGCCGATAAACTCATCTTT.

V and J are TRDV1 and TRDJ1; TRDD3 aligns across 11 bases. V shed 5 bases, J shed 2 bases, and the junction held 16 bases outside the gene matches. Germline CDR1 is TSWWSYY and CDR2 is QGS. The CDR3 spans 19 residues. The CDR3 protein is CALGLKLLNWGIGTDKLIF. CDR3 nucleotides: TGTGCTCTTGGGCTTAAATTACTAAACTGGGGGATAGGTACCGATAAACTCATCTTT.

The V call is TRDV1, the J call TRDJ1, with a weak D call TRDD3 (6 bases). Germline assignment: CDR1 TSWWSYY and CDR2 QGS. This CDR3 has 16 amino acids. With 2 bases removed from V and 0 bases from J, the gap between germline ends came to 13 bases. The CDR3 reads CALGESRGSYTDKLIF. The DNA for the CDR3 is TGTGCTCTTGGGGAAAGTCGGGGATCGTACACCGATAAACTCATCTTT.

This clone is categorized as medium-sized. The V call is TRDV1, the J call TRDJ1; 7 positions match TRDD2. CDR1 is TSWWSYY, CDR2 QGS, per germline. The CDR3 is made up of 15 amino acids. J lost 2 bases, V lost 1 base, and 4 bases had no gene match. CDR3: CALGEPSSYTDKLIF. The CDR3 coding sequence is TGTGCTCTTGGGGAACCGTCTTCCTATACCGATAAACTCATCTTT.

The table lists this clone with a few counts. The V call is TRDV1, the J call TRDJ1; a weak D match, TRDD2 (8 bases). There are 19 residues in the CDR3. Germline values: CDR1 TSWWSYY, CDR2 QGS. Deletions cut 2 bases from V and 2 bases from J, with 24 bases between. This CDR3 is CALGEGFLPSWGLTDKLIF. The CDR3 DNA reads TGTGCTCTTGGGGAAGGCTTCCTACCCAGCTGGGGGCTAACCGATAAACTCATCTTT.

The J segment is TRDJ1; no V gene was assigned. The CDR3 has 16 amino acids. CDR3 DNA: TGTGCTCTTGGGGTTCGCCAAGGCCCTTCTTCCGGTAAACTCATCTTT. This encodes CALGVRQGPSSGKLIF.

As concerns this clone: A much more abundant neighbour one base away suggests this may be a read error. The chain joins TRDV1 to TRDJ1, with 7 nucleotides matching TRDD3. Here the J gene was assigned by germline matching of the DNA, as TCRdb has none. Germline loops: CDR1 TSWWSYY, CDR2 QGS. The CDR3 covers 15 residues. With V trimmed by 3 bases and J by 3 bases, 7 bases remained unmatched. Written as DNA, the CDR3 is TGTGCTCTTGGGGAGCTGGGGGCATCCTCCGATAAACTCATCTTT. This sequence encodes CALGELGASSDKLIF.

This clone was observed a few times. The chain carries TRDV1 and TRDJ2; TRDD3 might be the D (6 bases). This CDR3 region has 16 residues. V lost 2 bases and J 11 bases, leaving 21 bases between the germline ends. Germline V gene data show CDR1 as TSWWSYY and CDR2 as QGS. The CDR3 DNA reads as TGTGCTCTTGGGGAAGGGGCAAGCGATACGGGGACCCAACTCTTCTTT. Protein sequence: CALGEGASDTGTQLFF.

This clone came up a few times. The chain employs TRDV1 and TRDJ1; no clear D. The length of the CDR3 is 15 residues. V was trimmed by 4 bases and J by 2 bases, leaving 14 bases between them. The germline CDR1 and CDR2 sequences are TSWWSYY and QGS. For the CDR3, the DNA is TGTGCTCTTGGGGGCCCTTTGTGGCCGACCGATAAACTCATCTTT. Its protein product is CALGGPLWPTDKLIF.

Comments on this clone: Its ends do not fully match the called genes, so a read error is possible. The chain couples TRDV1 to TRDJ1, with 10 bases identical to TRDD3. TCRdb is silent on the J gene; assignment here came from matching the DNA to germline. Germline loops: CDR1 TSWWSYY, CDR2 QGS. This CDR3 has 18 residues. The CDR3 DNA follows: TGTGCTCTCGGGGAACAAAAGATACTGGGGGATCACACCGATAAACTCATCTTT. Its translation: CALGEQKILGDHTDKLIF.

V gene TRDV1 combines with J gene TRDJ1; D call uncertain. In germline, CDR1 is TSWWSYY, CDR2 QGS. With 4 bases removed from V and 1 base from J, the gap between germline ends came to 19 bases. This CDR3 contains 17 residues. This CDR3 reads CALGGPLSGEPTDKLIF. DNA for the CDR3: TGTGCTCTTGGGGGCCCTCTTTCTGGCGAACCCACCGATAAACTCATCTTT.